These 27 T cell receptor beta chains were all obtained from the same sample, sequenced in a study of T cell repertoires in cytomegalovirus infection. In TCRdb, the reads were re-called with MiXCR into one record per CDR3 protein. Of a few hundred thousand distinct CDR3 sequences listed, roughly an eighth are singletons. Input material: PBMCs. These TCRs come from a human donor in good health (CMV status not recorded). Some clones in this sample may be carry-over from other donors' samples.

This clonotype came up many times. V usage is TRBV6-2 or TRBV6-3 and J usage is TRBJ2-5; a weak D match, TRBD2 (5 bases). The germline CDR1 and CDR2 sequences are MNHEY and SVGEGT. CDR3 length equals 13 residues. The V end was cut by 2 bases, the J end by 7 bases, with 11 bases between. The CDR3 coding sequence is TGTGCCAGCAGTTACAATGAGGCGGGGACCCAGTACTTC. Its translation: CASSYNEAGTQYF.

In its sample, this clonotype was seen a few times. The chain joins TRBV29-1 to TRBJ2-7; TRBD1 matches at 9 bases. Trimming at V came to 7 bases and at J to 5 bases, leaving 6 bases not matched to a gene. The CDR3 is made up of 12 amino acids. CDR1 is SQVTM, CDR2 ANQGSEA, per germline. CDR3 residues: CSAGQGMNEQYF. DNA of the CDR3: TGCAGCGCGGGACAGGGTATGAACGAGCAGTACTTC.

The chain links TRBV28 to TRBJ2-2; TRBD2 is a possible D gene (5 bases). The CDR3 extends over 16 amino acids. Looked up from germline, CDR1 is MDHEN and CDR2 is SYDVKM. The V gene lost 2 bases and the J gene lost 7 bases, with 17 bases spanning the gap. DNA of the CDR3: TGTGCCAGCAGTTTAGTTGGGCGGACGGGAAGCGGGGAGCTGTTTTTT. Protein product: CASSLVGRTGSGELFF.

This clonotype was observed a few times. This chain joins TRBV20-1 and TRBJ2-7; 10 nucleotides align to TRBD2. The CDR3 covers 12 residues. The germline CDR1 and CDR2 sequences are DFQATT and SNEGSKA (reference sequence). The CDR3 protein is CSTRTSGYEQYF. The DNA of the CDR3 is TGCAGCACGCGGACTAGCGGTTACGAGCAGTACTTC.

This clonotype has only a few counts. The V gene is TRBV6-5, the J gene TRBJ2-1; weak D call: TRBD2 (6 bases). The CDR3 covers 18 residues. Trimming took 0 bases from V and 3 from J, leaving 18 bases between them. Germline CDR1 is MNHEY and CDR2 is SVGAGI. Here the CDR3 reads CASSYSALRDGGYNEQFF. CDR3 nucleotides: TGTGCCAGCAGTTACTCGGCCCTGAGAGACGGGGGCTACAATGAGCAGTTCTTC.

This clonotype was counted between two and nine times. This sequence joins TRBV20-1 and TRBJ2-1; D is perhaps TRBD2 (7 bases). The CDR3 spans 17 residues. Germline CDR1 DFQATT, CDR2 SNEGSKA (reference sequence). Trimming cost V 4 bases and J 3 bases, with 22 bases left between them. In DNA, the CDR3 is TGCAGTGCTATACCGGGGGGCCTAGCTGGAATCTACAATGAGCAGTTCTTC. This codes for CSAIPGGLAGIYNEQFF.

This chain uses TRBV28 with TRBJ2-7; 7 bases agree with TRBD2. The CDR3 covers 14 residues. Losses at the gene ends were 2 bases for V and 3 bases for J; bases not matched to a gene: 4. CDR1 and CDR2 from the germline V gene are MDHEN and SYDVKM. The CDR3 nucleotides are TGTGCCAGCAGTTTAAGCGGGGACCTCTACGAGCAGTACTTC. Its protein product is CASSLSGDLYEQYF. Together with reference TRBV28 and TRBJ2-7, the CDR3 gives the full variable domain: DVKVTQSSRYLVKRTGEKVFLECVQDMDHENMFWYRQDPGLGLRLIYFSYDVKMKEKGDIPEGYSVSREKKERFSLILESASTNQTSMYLCASSLSGDLYEQYFGPGTRLTVT.

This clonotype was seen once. The chain's CDR3 is CASSPRDSFWYEQFF. The CDR3, as DNA: TGTGCCAGCTCACCCCGGGACAGTTTCTGGTATGAGCAGTTCTTC. This chain connects TRBV18 to TRBJ2-1; 7 bases align to TRBD1. CDR3 length: 15 residues. After removal of 3 bases from V and 8 bases from J, the junction contained 10 bases not matched to a gene. The germline gives CDR1 KGHSH, CDR2 LQKENI.

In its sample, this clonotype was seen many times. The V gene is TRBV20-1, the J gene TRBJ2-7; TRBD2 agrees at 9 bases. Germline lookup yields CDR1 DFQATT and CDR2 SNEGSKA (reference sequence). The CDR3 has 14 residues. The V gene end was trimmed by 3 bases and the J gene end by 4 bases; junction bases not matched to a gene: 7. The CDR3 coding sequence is TGCAGTGCTAGCGACTTAGCGGGGGTGTACGAGCAGTACTTC. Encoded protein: CSASDLAGVYEQYF.

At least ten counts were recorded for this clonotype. The CDR3 nucleotides read TGTGCCAGCAGCCGGGGGGGGTTCAGCGGGACCTACAATGAGCAGTTCTTC. Amino acids: CASSRGGFSGTYNEQFF. The chain is built from TRBV4-2 and TRBJ2-1; TRBD2 agrees at 7 bases. The CDR3 runs to 17 residues. The germline V gene encodes CDR1 LGHNA and CDR2 YNFKEQ. The V and J ends lost 4 bases and 2 bases, in that order; junction bases with no gene match: 11.

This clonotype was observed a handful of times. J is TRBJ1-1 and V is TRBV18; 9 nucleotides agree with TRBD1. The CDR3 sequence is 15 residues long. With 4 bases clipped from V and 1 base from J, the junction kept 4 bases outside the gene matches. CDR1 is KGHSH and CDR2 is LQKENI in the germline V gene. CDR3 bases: TGTGCCAGCTCACAGAGGGACAGGGCGAACACTGAAGCTTTCTTT. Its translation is CASSQRDRANTEAFF.

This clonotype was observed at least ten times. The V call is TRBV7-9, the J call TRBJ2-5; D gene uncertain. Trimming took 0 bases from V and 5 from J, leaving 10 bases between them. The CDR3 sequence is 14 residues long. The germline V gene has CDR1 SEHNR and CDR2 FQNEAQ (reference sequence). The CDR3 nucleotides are TGTGCCAGCAGCTTAGCTACAGACCGGGAGACCCAGTACTTC. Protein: CASSLATDRETQYF.

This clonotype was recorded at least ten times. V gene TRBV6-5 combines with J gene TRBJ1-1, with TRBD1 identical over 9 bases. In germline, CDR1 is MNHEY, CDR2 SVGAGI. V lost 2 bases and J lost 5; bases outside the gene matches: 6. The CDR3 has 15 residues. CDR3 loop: CASSYAGTGWTEAFF. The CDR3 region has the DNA TGTGCCAGCAGTTACGCCGGGACAGGGTGGACTGAAGCTTTCTTT.

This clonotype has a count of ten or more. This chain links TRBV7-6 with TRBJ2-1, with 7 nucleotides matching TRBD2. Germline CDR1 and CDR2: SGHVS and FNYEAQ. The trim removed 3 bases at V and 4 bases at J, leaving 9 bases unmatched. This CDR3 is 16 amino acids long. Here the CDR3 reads CASSLGSSGGYNEQFF. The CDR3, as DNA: TGTGCCAGCAGCTTGGGGAGCTCGGGGGGATACAATGAGCAGTTCTTC.

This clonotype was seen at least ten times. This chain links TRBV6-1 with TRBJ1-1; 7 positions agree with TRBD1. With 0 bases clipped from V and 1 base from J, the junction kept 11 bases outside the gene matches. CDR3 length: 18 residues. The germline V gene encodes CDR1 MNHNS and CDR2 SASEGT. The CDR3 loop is CASSEARGQKRWNTEAFF. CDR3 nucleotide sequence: TGTGCCAGCAGTGAAGCGCGGGGACAGAAGCGCTGGAACACTGAAGCTTTCTTT.

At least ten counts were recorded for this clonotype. CDR3 sequence reads: CASTLGREYYEQYF. As DNA, the CDR3 is TGCGCCAGCACCCTGGGCAGGGAATACTACGAGCAGTACTTC. The rearrangement uses TRBV10-2 and TRBJ2-7; a weak D match, TRBD1 (5 bases). The CDR3 has 14 residues. In germline, CDR1 is WSHSY, CDR2 SAAADI. Trimming left V 7 bases short and J 3 bases short, with 16 bases between.

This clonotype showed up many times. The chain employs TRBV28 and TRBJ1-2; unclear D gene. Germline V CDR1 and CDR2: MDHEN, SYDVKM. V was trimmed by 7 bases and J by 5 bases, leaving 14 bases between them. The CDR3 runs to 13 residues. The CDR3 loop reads CASTPGVGYGYTF. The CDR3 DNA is TGTGCCAGCACCCCTGGGGTGGGGTATGGCTACACCTTC.

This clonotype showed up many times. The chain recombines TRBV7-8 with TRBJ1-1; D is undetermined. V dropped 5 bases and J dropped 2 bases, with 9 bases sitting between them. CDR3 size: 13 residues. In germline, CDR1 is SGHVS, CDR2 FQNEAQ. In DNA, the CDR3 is TGTGCCAGCAGCGCCACAGCAAACACTGAAGCTTTCTTT. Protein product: CASSATANTEAFF.

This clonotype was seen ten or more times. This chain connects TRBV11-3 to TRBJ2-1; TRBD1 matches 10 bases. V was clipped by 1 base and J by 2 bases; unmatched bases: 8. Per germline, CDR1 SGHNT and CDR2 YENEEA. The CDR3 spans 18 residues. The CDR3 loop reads CASSLGGSGTGAYNEQFF. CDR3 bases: TGTGCCAGCAGCTTAGGTGGCTCCGGGACAGGGGCCTACAATGAGCAGTTCTTC.

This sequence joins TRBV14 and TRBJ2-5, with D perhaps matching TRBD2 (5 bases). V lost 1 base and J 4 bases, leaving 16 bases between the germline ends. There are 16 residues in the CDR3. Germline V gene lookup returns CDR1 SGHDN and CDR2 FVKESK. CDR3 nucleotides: TGTGCCAGCAGCCAAGGCGGGCAGGATCCTGCAGAGACCCAGTACTTC. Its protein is CASSQGGQDPAETQYF.

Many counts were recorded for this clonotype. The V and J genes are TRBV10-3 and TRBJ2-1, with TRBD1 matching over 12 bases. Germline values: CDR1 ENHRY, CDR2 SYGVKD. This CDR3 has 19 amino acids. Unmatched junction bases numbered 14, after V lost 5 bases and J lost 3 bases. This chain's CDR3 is CAISPLRDRGPRNYNEQFF. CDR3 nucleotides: TGTGCCATCAGTCCACTGAGGGACAGGGGGCCCCGAAACTACAATGAGCAGTTCTTC.

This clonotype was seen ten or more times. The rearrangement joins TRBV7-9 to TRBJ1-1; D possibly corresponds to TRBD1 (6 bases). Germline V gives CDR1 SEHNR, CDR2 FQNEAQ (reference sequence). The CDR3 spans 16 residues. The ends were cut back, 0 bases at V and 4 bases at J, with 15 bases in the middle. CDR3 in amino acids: CASSLAQTGYGTEAFF. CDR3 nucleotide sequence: TGTGCCAGCAGCTTAGCCCAAACAGGGTATGGCACTGAAGCTTTCTTT. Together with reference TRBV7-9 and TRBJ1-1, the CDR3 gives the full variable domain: DTGVSQNPRHKITKRGQNVTFRCDPISEHNRLYWYRQTLGQGPEFLTYFQNEAQLEKSRLLSDRFSAERPKGSFSTLEIQRTEQGDSAMYLCASSLAQTGYGTEAFFGQGTRLTVV.

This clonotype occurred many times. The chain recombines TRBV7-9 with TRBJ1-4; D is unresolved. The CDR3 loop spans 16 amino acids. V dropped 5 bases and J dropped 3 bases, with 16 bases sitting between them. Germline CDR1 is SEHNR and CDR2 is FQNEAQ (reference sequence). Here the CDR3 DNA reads TGTGCCAGCAGCCTCGGACGGCTGCACGCTAATGAAAAACTGTTTTTT. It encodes CASSLGRLHANEKLFF.

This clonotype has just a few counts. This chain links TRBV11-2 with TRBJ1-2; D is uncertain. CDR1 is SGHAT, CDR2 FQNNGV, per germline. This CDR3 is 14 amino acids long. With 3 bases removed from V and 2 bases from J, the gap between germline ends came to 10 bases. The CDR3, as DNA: TGTGCCAGCAGCTTGTCTACAGCAAACTATGGCTACACCTTC. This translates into CASSLSTANYGYTF.

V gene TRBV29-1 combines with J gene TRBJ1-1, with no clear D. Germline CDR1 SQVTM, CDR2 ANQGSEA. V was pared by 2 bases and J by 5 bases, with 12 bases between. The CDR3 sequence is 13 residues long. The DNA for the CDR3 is TGCAGCGTTGAACGTGGGTCGAGGACTGAAGCTTTCTTT. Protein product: CSVERGSRTEAFF.

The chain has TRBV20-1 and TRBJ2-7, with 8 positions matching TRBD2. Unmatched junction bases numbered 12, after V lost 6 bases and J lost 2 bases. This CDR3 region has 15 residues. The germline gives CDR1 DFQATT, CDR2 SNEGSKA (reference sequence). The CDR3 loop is CSAIIQTSGTYEQYF. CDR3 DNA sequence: TGCAGTGCGATCATCCAAACTAGCGGAACCTACGAGCAGTACTTC.

CDR3 residues: CSVEDKGSEKLFF. The CDR3 coding sequence is TGCAGCGTTGAAGATAAAGGGAGTGAAAAACTGTTTTTT. The V gene is TRBV29-1, the J gene TRBJ1-4; D unresolved. The V gene's germline CDR1 is SQVTM and CDR2 ANQGSEA. V lost 0 bases to trimming and J lost 7 bases, with 9 bases between them. The CDR3 sequence is 13 residues long.